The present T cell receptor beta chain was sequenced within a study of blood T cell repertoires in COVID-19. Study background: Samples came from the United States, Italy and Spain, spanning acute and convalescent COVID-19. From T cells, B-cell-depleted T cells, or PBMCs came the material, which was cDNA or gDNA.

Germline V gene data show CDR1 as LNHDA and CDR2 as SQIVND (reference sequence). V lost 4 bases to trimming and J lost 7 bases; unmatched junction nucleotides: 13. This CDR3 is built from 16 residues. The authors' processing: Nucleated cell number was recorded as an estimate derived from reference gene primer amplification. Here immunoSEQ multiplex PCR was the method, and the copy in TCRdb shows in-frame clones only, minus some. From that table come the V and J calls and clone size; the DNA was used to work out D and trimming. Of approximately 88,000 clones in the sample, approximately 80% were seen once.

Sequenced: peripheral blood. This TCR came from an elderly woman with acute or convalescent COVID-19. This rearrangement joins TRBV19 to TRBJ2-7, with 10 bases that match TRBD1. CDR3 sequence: CASSSGGTGAVWEQYF. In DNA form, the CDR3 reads TGTGCCAGTAGTAGTGGGGGGACAGGGGCCGTTTGGGAGCAGTACTTC.